Below, 20 T cell receptor beta chains from the same sample are listed, as sequenced in a study of blood T cells in healthy people across ages. Next came a second PCR, run for about 7 to 11 cycles, which used a sample-barcoded 5' primer along with a J-beta primer mix. TCRdb re-called the 5' RACE reads with MiXCR, one entry per CDR3 protein. Among approximately 800,000 distinct CDR3 sequences listed, under 40% were seen once. The sequenced sample was blood. The receptors stem from a man aged 18 to 35 in good health.

As to this clonotype: Just one base apart from a much larger clone, this may be a read error. The V call is TRBV25-1, the J call TRBJ2-1, with D hard to call. The CDR3 has 10 residues. Trimming cost V 3 bases and J 8 bases, with 2 bases left between them. Germline V gives CDR1 MGHDK, CDR2 SYGVNS. DNA of the CDR3: TGTGCCAGCAGTGACGATGAGCAGTTCTTC. Protein: CASSDDEQFF.

This rearrangement joins TRBV6-2 or TRBV6-3 to TRBJ2-5, with no clear D. V was shortened by 5 bases and J by 1 base, with 8 bases between the two germline ends. The V gene's germline CDR1 is MNHEY and CDR2 SVGEGT. The CDR3 extends over 13 amino acids. The CDR3 protein is CASSDEFQETQYF. The CDR3 nucleotides are TGTGCCAGCAGTGACGAATTCCAAGAGACCCAGTACTTC.

The rearrangement uses TRBV25-1 and TRBJ2-7, with a possible D match to TRBD2 (7 bases). Germline assignment: CDR1 MGHDK and CDR2 SYGVNS. Trimming pared 7 bases from V and 9 bases from J, leaving 13 bases between. The length of the CDR3 is 11 residues. As DNA, the CDR3 is TGTGCCAGCATTAGGGGGGGCGCGCAGTACTTC. Protein: CASIRGGAQYF.

A remark on this clonotype: The conserved phenylalanine or tryptophan normally closing the CDR3 is absent here, so this likely arose from a read error. The chain is built from TRBV16 and TRBJ2-1, with TRBD2 as a possible D gene (6 bases). V lost 0 bases to trimming and J lost 6 bases, with 9 bases between them. Germline V gene sequence: CDR1 KGHSY, CDR2 FQNENV. There are 14 residues in the CDR3. The CDR3 DNA reads TGTGCCAGCAGCCAATCCGGGGGTAGCAATGAGCAGTTCCTC. Amino acids: CASSQSGGSNEQFL.

The chain combines TRBV29-1 with TRBJ2-1; D might be TRBD1 (7 bases). The J call may be mistaken, given a closer DNA end match to TRBJ2-7. CDR3 length equals 16 residues. Germline V gene lookup returns CDR1 SQVTM and CDR2 ANQGSEA. CDR3 sequence reads: CSVEGGAGGSYNEQYF. CDR3 nucleotides: TGCAGCGTTGAAGGGGGGGCAGGGGGGTCCTACAATGAGCAGTACTTC.

This clonotype was seen at least ten times. This rearrangement joins TRBV20-1 to TRBJ2-5, with 7 bases identical to TRBD2. With 3 bases clipped from V and 1 base from J, the junction kept 11 bases outside the gene matches. The length of the CDR3 is 16 residues. Germline CDR1 reads DFQATT; CDR2 reads SNEGSKA (reference sequence). The CDR3, as DNA: TGCAGTGCTAGGGTCACCTCAAGCGGGGCCCAAGAGACCCAGTACTTC. Its translation: CSARVTSSGAQETQYF.

V and J are TRBV30 and TRBJ1-6, with TRBD1 identical over 8 bases. J was trimmed by 5 bases and V by 1 base; bases with no gene match: 1. The CDR3 runs 14 residues. CDR1 and CDR2 from the germline V gene are GTSNPN and SVGIG (reference sequence). The CDR3 bases are TGTGCCTGGAGTGGGGACAGGAATAATTCACCCCTCCACTTT. Protein sequence: CAWSGDRNNSPLHF.

This clonotype was seen a few times. The chain links TRBV18 to TRBJ1-6, with 9 bases identical to TRBD1. Germline assignment: CDR1 KGHSH and CDR2 LQKENI. The CDR3 totals 18 residues. Germline trimming cut 2 bases from V and 7 bases from J; bases unmatched to any gene: 12. The CDR3 DNA is TGTGCCAGCTCACCAGCCGGGACAGGGAATACAGACAATTCACCCCTCCACTTT. It is translated as CASSPAGTGNTDNSPLHF.

There are many counts of this clonotype. The genes are TRBV18 and TRBJ1-2, with TRBD1 matching over 8 bases. Losses at the gene ends were 6 bases for V and 3 bases for J; bases not matched to a gene: 6. Germline CDR1 and CDR2: KGHSH and LQKENI. The CDR3 covers 14 residues. CDR3 DNA: TGTGCCAGCTCGTCCAAACAGGGGGACTATGGCTACACCTTC. Amino acid sequence: CASSSKQGDYGYTF.

Turning to this clonotype: Just one base apart from a much larger clone, this may be a read error. This chain connects TRBV7-9 to TRBJ2-1; weak D call: TRBD1 (6 bases). Germline CDR1 is SEHNR and CDR2 is FQNEAQ (reference sequence). Trimming took 5 bases from V and 9 from J, leaving 8 bases between them. The CDR3 is made up of 11 amino acids. For the CDR3, the DNA is TGTGCCAGCAGCGCCAGGGGTGAGCAGTTCTTC. Its translation is CASSARGEQFF.

This clonotype was counted between two and nine times. The V and J genes are TRBV12-5 and TRBJ2-1; tentative D call: TRBD2 (6 bases). The CDR3 totals 17 residues. Germline V CDR1 and CDR2: LGHNT, FRNRAP. Trimming shortened V by 3 bases and J by 8 bases, and 23 bases separated the two germline ends. In DNA, the CDR3 is TGTGCTAGTGGTTTAGGGGAGGAGGGGCGCGTGTGTGATGAGCAGTTCTTC. Translated, it gives CASGLGEEGRVCDEQFF.

The V gene is TRBV28, the J gene TRBJ2-1; 8 positions agree with TRBD1. CDR3 length: 16 residues. Germline CDR1 and CDR2: MDHEN and SYDVKM. With 6 bases clipped from V and 13 bases from J, the junction kept 20 bases outside the gene matches. In nucleotides, the CDR3 is TGTGCCAGCAGCCTCATAGGACAGGGACGAAAAGAGACCCAGTTCTTC. This sequence encodes CASSLIGQGRKETQFF.

The J gene is TRBJ1-1, the V gene TRBV7-9, with D unresolved. The germline V gene encodes CDR1 SEHNR and CDR2 FQNEAQ (reference sequence). The CDR3 covers 16 residues. Trimming stripped 2 bases from V and 2 bases from J, with 15 bases between. The CDR3 loop reads CASSLSTHTPNTEAFF. The CDR3 DNA is TGTGCCAGCAGCTTATCCACCCACACCCCTAACACTGAAGCTTTCTTT.

This chain links TRBV9 with TRBJ2-2; D is uncertain. Per the germline V gene, CDR1 is SGDLS and CDR2 is YYNGEE. Trimming left V 3 bases short and J 4 bases short, with 19 bases between. The length of the CDR3 is 17 residues. The CDR3 DNA reads TGTGCCAGCAGCGCATCGGCCCACACACGGAGCACCGGGGAGCTGTTTTTT. Its translation: CASSASAHTRSTGELFF.

This clonotype turned up a few times. The chain uses TRBV4-3 and TRBJ1-2; perhaps TRBD1 as D (5 bases). The germline V and J ends were trimmed by 0 bases and 7 bases, with 9 bases remaining between them. Germline CDR1 is LGHNA and CDR2 is YSLEER. The CDR3 loop spans 13 amino acids. The CDR3 loop is CASSQDGRAGYTF. The CDR3 DNA reads as TGCGCCAGCAGCCAAGATGGCAGGGCTGGCTACACCTTC.

V and J are TRBV4-3 and TRBJ2-2, with 11 bases aligning to TRBD2. After removal of 4 bases from V and 4 bases from J, the junction contained 8 bases not matched to a gene. Per germline, CDR1 LGHNA and CDR2 YSLEER. This CDR3 is built from 17 residues. CDR3 loop: CASSRLSGGAGTGELFF. CDR3 DNA: TGCGCCAGCAGCCGTCTTAGCGGGGGGGCAGGCACCGGGGAGCTGTTTTTT.

This clonotype showed up just a few times. The V and J genes are TRBV12-3 or TRBV12-4 and TRBJ2-7, with 9 bases that match TRBD1. V gave up 1 base and J gave up 5 bases; unmatched junction bases: 3. The CDR3 sequence is 14 residues long. The CDR3 DNA is TGTGCCAGCAGTTTAGAGGGACAGGGTGACGAGCAGTACTTC. It specifies CASSLEGQGDEQYF.

This clonotype was seen many times. The chain recombines TRBV4-3 with TRBJ2-3; no reliable D call. Trimming cost V 0 bases and J 1 base, with 14 bases left between them. Germline CDR1 reads LGHNA; CDR2 reads YSLEER. CDR3 length: 17 residues. CDR3 sequence (DNA): TGCGCCAGCAGCCAAGATCAGTCACTTGGAGGCACAGATACGCAGTATTTT. Translated: CASSQDQSLGGTDTQYF.

The chain has TRBV20-1 and TRBJ2-1, with D possibly matching TRBD2 (5 bases). The germline CDR1 and CDR2 sequences are DFQATT and SNEGSKA (reference sequence). This CDR3 region has 14 residues. V lost 3 bases to trimming and J lost 13 bases, with 22 bases between them. The CDR3: CSARVDLKGETQFF. Written as DNA, the CDR3 is TGCAGTGCTAGGGTGGACCTCAAGGGAGAGACCCAGTTCTTC.

V usage is TRBV5-1 and J usage is TRBJ2-5, with D perhaps TRBD2 (6 bases). Germline loops: CDR1 SGHRS, CDR2 YFSETQ. The CDR3 has 17 residues. The V end was cut by 3 bases, the J end by 1 base, with 19 bases between. The CDR3 region is CASSWKPGRGVQETQYF. In DNA form, the CDR3 reads TGCGCCAGCAGCTGGAAACCGGGCCGCGGGGTCCAAGAGACCCAGTACTTC.